This T cell receptor (beta chain) derives from a study of human T cells and chemical hapten exposure. Study summary: Sensitization was performed using 2% DPC on an approximately 2 cm by approximately 2 cm upper inner arm skin site. Affected patients, primarily female, had alopecia areata, totalis or universalis.

TCRdb used MiXCR to reprocess the RACE reads, holding one entry per CDR3 protein. The table lists 95,000 to 150,000 distinct CDR3 sequences, 13% of them singletons. Time point in this sample: pre-sensitization, week 0. Described treatment: therapeutic diphenylcyclopropenone sensitization with weekly scalp DPC. Sequencing started from total RNA isolated from unfractionated whole blood. CDR3 length: 14 amino acids. Deletions cut 0 bases from V and 3 bases from J, with 11 bases between. Looked up from germline, CDR1 is GTSNPN and CDR2 is SVGIG (reference sequence). In this sample, this clonotype turned up many times. What it binds is not known. Whole-study findings and limits: Donor immune responses may differ from healthy people's, since all donors had alopecia.

The specimen comprised whole blood, sampled in connection with sensitization to the hapten diphenylcyclopropenone (DPC). This chain joins TRBV30 and TRBJ1-2; D call uncertain. This sequence originates from a woman between 18 and 30 years old with alopecia areata. Some clones in this sample may be carry-over from other donors' samples. The CDR3 DNA follows: TGTGCCTGGAGTGTATGGGGTTCGGACTATGGCTACACCTTC. Translated: CAWSVWGSDYGYTF.